A single sample gave rise to the 28 T cell receptor beta chains below, sequenced in a study of blood T cell repertoires in COVID-19 (dated by TCRdb to 2019 to 2021). Library creation used the immunoSEQ multiplex PCR assay. TCRdb obtained this table from immuneACCESS and retained in-frame rearrangements with V and J assigned. These tables miss some clones; where compared with another copy, unresolved V genes account for less than half of the shortfall, and the remainder is unexplained. Recorded for this sample are under 250,000 clones; roughly nine tenths of them occurred a single time. The top ten clonotypes cover 1.5% to 2% of the sample. Sequencing was performed on peripheral blood. The receptors come from a woman in her sixties who had recovered from COVID-19.

This clone is labeled medium-sized. The chain combines TRBV11-2 with TRBJ2-3; TRBD2 aligns across 14 bases. Germline V gives CDR1 SGHAT, CDR2 FQNNGV. This CDR3 comprises 18 residues. J gave up 0 bases and V 3 bases, and 5 bases lay outside the gene matches. The CDR3 loop is CASSFSGTSGGSTDTQYF. CDR3 DNA: TGTGCCAGCAGCTTTTCTGGGACTAGCGGGGGAAGCACAGATACGCAGTATTTT. Drawing the rest from reference TRBV11-2 and TRBJ2-3, the complete variable domain is EAGVAQSPRYKIIEKRQSVAFWCNPISGHATLYWYQQILGQGPKLLIQFQNNGVVDDSQLPKDRFSAERLKGVDSTLKIQPAKLEDSAVYLCASSFSGTSGGSTDTQYFGPGTRLTVL.

This clone occurred a few times. The rearrangement uses TRBV30 and TRBJ1-5; D might be TRBD1 (6 bases). With 1 base removed from V and 4 bases from J, the gap between germline ends came to 29 bases. The germline V gene has CDR1 GTSNPN and CDR2 SVGIG (reference sequence). This CDR3 spans 20 amino acids. The CDR3 is CAWSGPSSGRGMTGNQPQHF. The CDR3 DNA reads TGTGCCTGGAGTGGTCCCAGTTCAGGGAGGGGGATGACTGGGAATCAGCCCCAGCATTTT. Full variable domain (remainder filled in from reference TRBV30 and TRBJ1-5): SQTIHQWPATLVQPVGSPLSLECTVEGTSNPNLYWYRQAAGRGLQLLFYSVGIGQISSEVPQNLSASRPQDRQFILSSKKLLLSDSGFYLCAWSGPSSGRGMTGNQPQHFGDGTRLSIL.

The chain uses TRBV10-3 and TRBJ2-1, with 8 bases identical to TRBD2. The germline V gene encodes CDR1 ENHRY and CDR2 SYGVKD. The trim removed 7 bases at V and 7 bases at J, leaving 15 bases unmatched. The CDR3 runs to 16 residues. CDR3 coding DNA: TGTGCCATCAAACCTCGGGGGGGGGCCGCCGGGAATGAGCAGTTCTTC. Translated, it gives CAIKPRGGAAGNEQFF.

This clone occurred once. The gene calls are TRBV27 and TRBJ2-7, with D possibly matching TRBD1 (6 bases). The CDR3 covers 15 residues. CDR1 is MNHEY and CDR2 is SMNVEV in the germline V gene (reference sequence). V lost 6 bases and J lost 9, with 24 bases in between. CDR3: CASRRARGGGVRQYF. The CDR3 region has the DNA TGTGCCAGCAGGAGGGCCCGAGGGGGTGGCGTACGGCAGTACTTC.

The rearrangement links TRBV18 to TRBJ1-5; 8 nucleotides match TRBD1. V gave up 4 bases and J gave up 6 bases; unmatched junction bases: 8. Germline V gene lookup returns CDR1 KGHSH and CDR2 LQKENI. The CDR3 covers 15 residues. This CDR3 is CASSHLDREGQPQHF. The CDR3 nucleotides are TGTGCCAGCTCACATCTGGACAGGGAAGGTCAGCCCCAGCATTTT.

This clone was picked up one time. The chain joins TRBV4-1 to TRBJ2-1; 10 nucleotides agree with TRBD1. CDR3 length: 16 residues. The germline V gene has CDR1 MGHRA and CDR2 YSYEKL. V lost 0 bases and J lost 8; bases outside the gene matches: 7. The CDR3 is CASSQDRTGGWDEQFF. CDR3 coding DNA: TGCGCCAGCAGCCAAGATCGGACAGGGGGTTGGGATGAGCAGTTCTTC.

Turning to this clone: Relative to the germline gene, one junction end is altered; a read error may explain this. This chain's CDR3 is CASSITGGAVGGYTF. As DNA, the CDR3 is TGTGCCAGCAGCATAACAGGGGGCGCAGTCGGTGGCTACACCTTC. The chain couples TRBV7-3 to TRBJ1-2; 9 nucleotides agree with TRBD1. The CDR3 consists of 15 residues. Germline CDR1 reads SGHTA; CDR2 reads FQGTGA.

The genes are TRBV5-1 and TRBJ2-3; 10 bases align to TRBD2. The CDR3 runs to 16 residues. The ends lost 3 bases at V and 7 bases at J; junction bases unmatched: 11. The germline CDR1 and CDR2 sequences are SGHRS and YFSETQ. The DNA of the CDR3 is TGCGCCAGCAGCTCCCAGGCTAGCGGGGGAGGAAATACGCAGTATTTT. Its protein product is CASSSQASGGGNTQYF.

V gene TRBV28 combines with J gene TRBJ2-1; TRBD2 matches at 8 bases. Trimming removed 2 bases from V and 0 bases from J; junction bases left unmatched: 12. CDR1 is MDHEN and CDR2 is SYDVKM in the germline V gene. The CDR3 extends over 19 amino acids. The CDR3 loop reads CASSLTSGGILSSYNEQFF. CDR3 bases: TGTGCCAGCAGTTTAACCAGCGGGGGAATCCTAAGCTCCTACAATGAGCAGTTCTTC.

This clone was seen a handful of times. The V gene is TRBV7-2, the J gene TRBJ1-5, with 10 bases matching TRBD1. This CDR3 is built from 13 residues. CDR1 and CDR2 from the germline V gene are SGHTA and FQGNSA. After removal of 5 bases from V and 8 bases from J, the junction contained 3 bases not matched to a gene. The CDR3 reads CASSRDRGEPQHF. The CDR3, as DNA: TGTGCCAGCAGCCGGGACAGGGGCGAGCCCCAGCATTTT.

This chain connects TRBV7-2 to TRBJ1-4, with D perhaps TRBD1 (6 bases). V gave up 2 bases and J gave up 5 bases, with 9 bases separating them. Germline CDR1 and CDR2: SGHTA and FQGNSA. This CDR3 region has 14 residues. The CDR3 bases are TGTGCCAGCAGCTTATTCGGACAGAATGAAAAACTGTTTTTT. Its protein product is CASSLFGQNEKLFF.

The count of this clone is one. This chain links TRBV4-3 with TRBJ1-2; D gene unclear. The CDR3 length is 15 residues. Deletions cut 4 bases from V and 0 bases from J, with 12 bases between. Germline values: CDR1 LGHNA, CDR2 YSLEER. The CDR3 DNA sequence: TGCGCCAGCAGCCTAGGACTGAGTTCTAACTATGGCTACACCTTC. Translation gives CASSLGLSSNYGYTF.

V is TRBV9 and J is TRBJ1-3, with TRBD1 identical over 8 bases. CDR3 length equals 17 residues. From germline, CDR1 is SGDLS and CDR2 YYNGEE. V lost 4 bases to trimming and J lost 3 bases; unmatched junction nucleotides: 12. The CDR3 DNA is TGTGCCAGCAGCATAGAACGGACAGGGTTAGGTGGAAACACCATATATTTT. It codes for CASSIERTGLGGNTIYF.

The chain recombines TRBV7-2 with TRBJ2-7, with TRBD2 matching 9 bases. The CDR3 extends over 15 amino acids. J lost 3 bases, V lost 5 bases, and 8 bases had no gene match. CDR1 is SGHTA, CDR2 FQGNSA, per germline. The CDR3: CASSISGGRNYEQYF. CDR3 coding DNA: TGTGCCAGCAGCATCAGCGGGGGGCGGAACTACGAGCAGTACTTC.

This clone was counted a single time. The gene calls are TRBV6-5 and TRBJ2-5, with D perhaps TRBD2 (7 bases). Trimming left V 7 bases short and J 4 bases short, with 16 bases between. Germline CDR1 is MNHEY and CDR2 is SVGAGI. The CDR3 has 14 residues. The CDR3 nucleotides read TGTGCCAGCACCGAAACAGGGAGGGGAGAGACCCAGTACTTC. Its protein is CASTETGRGETQYF.

The chain employs TRBV28 and TRBJ2-7, with 10 positions matching TRBD2. Germline loops: CDR1 MDHEN, CDR2 SYDVKM. The CDR3 has 15 amino acids. Losses at the gene ends were 8 bases for V and 3 bases for J; bases not matched to a gene: 10. The CDR3 sequence is CASGLHSGGDYEQYF. In nucleotides, the CDR3 is TGTGCCAGCGGCCTTCACAGCGGGGGGGACTACGAGCAGTACTTC.

This chain connects TRBV9 to TRBJ2-7; D is unclear. Germline V gene data show CDR1 as SGDLS and CDR2 as YYNGEE. This CDR3 is built from 14 residues. V gave up 0 bases and J gave up 2 bases, with 9 bases separating them. The CDR3 spells CASSVVPGPYEQYF. The DNA for the CDR3 is TGTGCCAGCAGCGTAGTACCGGGTCCCTACGAGCAGTACTTC.

The chain employs TRBV6-5 and TRBJ1-1, with a weak D call TRBD1 (5 bases). In germline, CDR1 is MNHEY, CDR2 SVGAGI. The CDR3 spans 14 residues. Trimming pared 6 bases from V and 5 bases from J, leaving 16 bases between. CDR3 nucleotide sequence: TGTGCCAGCAGACGACAGCTTCGGTCAACTGAAGCTTTCTTT. Protein product: CASRRQLRSTEAFF.

CDR3 coding DNA: TGTGCCAGCAGCTTAGTTTCAGGGGCCCAGTACTTC. Encoded protein: CASSLVSGAQYF. The V gene is TRBV7-2, the J gene TRBJ2-5; D might be TRBD1 (6 bases). Germline-derived CDR1 and CDR2 are SGHTA and FQGNSA. The V end lost 1 base, the J end lost 9 bases, and 9 bases lay between the germline ends. The CDR3 has 12 amino acids.

The rearrangement links TRBV25-1 to TRBJ1-4; D unresolved. The CDR3 sequence is 15 residues long. Trimming took off 3 bases at V and 3 bases at J, with 11 bases between the two ends. Germline V gives CDR1 MGHDK, CDR2 SYGVNS. The CDR3 DNA is TGTGCCAGCAGTGATTGGAACGGGTCTAATGAAAAACTGTTTTTT. This codes for CASSDWNGSNEKLFF.

For the CDR3, the DNA is TGTGCCAGCAGCTTTGGATCAGGGGGCACAGATACGCAGTATTTT. It specifies CASSFGSGGTDTQYF. The rearrangement links TRBV7-2 to TRBJ2-3; possibly TRBD1 for D (6 bases). The germline CDR1 and CDR2 sequences are SGHTA and FQGNSA. This CDR3 has 15 residues. The V and J ends lost 3 bases and 1 base respectively, with 11 bases between them.

The chain recombines TRBV7-6 with TRBJ2-3; no firm D call. With 4 bases removed from V and 3 bases from J, the gap between germline ends came to 8 bases. The CDR3 is 13 amino acids. The germline V gene encodes CDR1 SGHVS and CDR2 FNYEAQ. The CDR3 nucleotides read TGTGCCAGCAGCTACCTACAGACAGATACGCAGTATTTT. It codes for CASSYLQTDTQYF.

V gene TRBV15 combines with J gene TRBJ1-1; possibly TRBD1 for D (5 bases). Germline V gene sequence: CDR1 LNHNV, CDR2 YYDKDF (reference sequence). The CDR3 is made up of 13 amino acids. V shed 2 bases and J shed 3 bases, with 7 bases lying between them. As DNA, the CDR3 is TGTGCCACCAGCAGATTAGGGGACACTGAAGCTTTCTTT. This encodes CATSRLGDTEAFF.

This rearrangement joins TRBV9 to TRBJ2-1; D is ambiguous. CDR1 and CDR2 from the germline V gene are SGDLS and YYNGEE. Trimming removed 3 bases from V and 3 bases from J, with 16 bases in between. The CDR3 is 16 residues long. The CDR3 region has the DNA TGTGCCAGCAGCGCATCTCCCGTGGCGGACTACAATGAGCAGTTCTTC. Residues: CASSASPVADYNEQFF.

The chain combines TRBV5-1 with TRBJ1-2; 7 bases map to TRBD1. Germline loops: CDR1 SGHRS, CDR2 YFSETQ. The CDR3 is 15 amino acids. After removal of 4 bases from V and 4 bases from J, the junction contained 10 bases not matched to a gene. Here the CDR3 DNA reads TGCGCCAGCAGCCTTCTGACAGGGAGGAGCTATGGCTACACCTTC. Its translation is CASSLLTGRSYGYTF.

This clone was seen just once. This sequence joins TRBV6-5 and TRBJ2-5, with 8 bases fitting TRBD2. V shed 3 bases and J 4 bases; nucleotides not matched to a gene: 7. The CDR3 is 15 residues long. Germline V gives CDR1 MNHEY, CDR2 SVGAGI. In DNA, the CDR3 is TGTGCCAGCAGTTATAGCGGGGAACGGGGAGAGACCCAGTACTTC. Protein: CASSYSGERGETQYF.

The chain employs TRBV4-3 and TRBJ1-1; 9 bases fit TRBD1. Germline CDR1 LGHNA, CDR2 YSLEER. The CDR3 consists of 15 residues. V lost 2 bases, J lost 1 base, and 2 bases stayed unmatched. CDR3 bases: TGCGCCAGCAGCCAACCGGACAGGGGGAACACTGAAGCTTTCTTT. Its protein product is CASSQPDRGNTEAFF.

The chain recombines TRBV27 with TRBJ2-5; 7 bases match TRBD2. This CDR3 region has 14 residues. Germline loops: CDR1 MNHEY, CDR2 SMNVEV (reference sequence). V dropped 6 bases and J dropped 5; count of bases not matched to a gene: 9. The CDR3 DNA sequence: TGTGCCAGCAGCCCCCTCCTGGGAGGGGAGACCCAGTACTTC. Translation: CASSPLLGGETQYF.